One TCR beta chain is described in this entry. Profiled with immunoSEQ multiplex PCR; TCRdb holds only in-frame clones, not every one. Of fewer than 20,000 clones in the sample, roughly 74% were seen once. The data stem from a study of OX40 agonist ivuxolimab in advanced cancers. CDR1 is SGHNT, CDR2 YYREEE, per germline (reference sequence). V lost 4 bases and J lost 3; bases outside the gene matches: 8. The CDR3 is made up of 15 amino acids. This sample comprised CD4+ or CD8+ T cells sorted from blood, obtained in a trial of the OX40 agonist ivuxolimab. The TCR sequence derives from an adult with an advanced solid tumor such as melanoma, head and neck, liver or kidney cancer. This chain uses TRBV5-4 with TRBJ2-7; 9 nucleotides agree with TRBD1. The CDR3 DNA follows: TGTGCCAGCAGCCTAGGGACAGGGTCGGTCTACGAGCAGTACTTC. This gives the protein CASSLGTGSVYEQYF.